Listed here are 24 T cell receptor beta chains from one sample, sequenced in a study of cytomegalovirus exposure and HLA in healthy donors (dated by TCRdb to the late 2010s). The method behind the library was the immunoSEQ multiplex PCR assay. For the multiplex PCR, a mixture combining 60 forward primers for TCR Vbeta segments and 13 reverse primers for TCR Jbeta segments was used. The source is immuneACCESS, and TCRdb retained only in-frame sequences with V and J called. Part of the clones is not carried over; for the studies checked, unresolved V genes explain less than half of this, and the remainder is unexplained. This sample has roughly 150,000 clones in its table, and over 80% of those were observed once. The top ten clonotypes cover over 1.5% of the sample. Input material: PBMCs. These receptors were taken from a young woman in good health and CMV-seronegative.

The CDR3 loop is CASAKWTTTGGREQYF. In DNA form, the CDR3 reads TGTGCCAGCGCTAAGTGGACCACGACAGGGGGCCGGGAGCAGTATTTT. The chain has TRBV25-1 and TRBJ2-3, with 10 bases identical to TRBD1. CDR3 length equals 16 residues. Trimming took 8 bases from V and 11 from J; bases not matched to a gene: 19. Germline V lookup: CDR1 MGHDK, CDR2 SYGVNS.

V gene TRBV7-8 combines with J gene TRBJ2-7; 7 nucleotides align to TRBD2. Germline trimming cut 4 bases from V and 1 base from J; bases unmatched to any gene: 7. The CDR3 totals 15 residues. The germline V gene has CDR1 SGHVS and CDR2 FQNEAQ. CDR3 sequence reads: CASSSGASGSYEQYF. CDR3 coding DNA: TGTGCCAGCAGCTCGGGAGCTAGCGGTTCCTACGAGCAGTACTTC. The full variable domain, its missing parts supplied by reference TRBV7-8 and TRBJ2-7, is GAGVSQSPRYKVAKRGQDVALRCDPISGHVSLFWYQQALGQGPEFLTYFQNEAQLDKSGLPSDRFFAERPEGSVSTLKIQRTQQEDSAVYLCASSSGASGSYEQYFGPGTRLTVT.

The gene calls are TRBV28 and TRBJ2-3, with 8 bases matching TRBD2. Germline values: CDR1 MDHEN, CDR2 SYDVKM. The CDR3 sequence is 13 residues long. The J segment lost 4 bases and the V segment lost 6 bases, leaving 3 bases of the junction unmatched. Written as DNA, the CDR3 is TGTGCCAGCAGGCGGACTAGCCCAGATACGCAGTATTTT. Protein sequence: CASRRTSPDTQYF.

The chain links TRBV19 to TRBJ2-3; a possible D gene is TRBD1 (6 bases). With 6 bases removed from V and 4 bases from J, the gap between germline ends came to 14 bases. This CDR3 has 14 residues. Germline CDR1 LNHDA, CDR2 SQIVND (reference sequence). CDR3 DNA: TGTGCCAGTAGCCCTACCCACAGGGCAGATACGCAGTATTTT. Amino acids: CASSPTHRADTQYF.

This chain links TRBV6-6 with TRBJ2-2; D is ambiguous. Trimming pared 4 bases from V and 5 bases from J, leaving 5 bases between. This CDR3 has 12 residues. Germline V CDR1 and CDR2: MNHNY, SVGAGI (reference sequence). This CDR3 is CASSFRTGELFF. The CDR3 DNA is TGTGCCAGCAGTTTTAGAACCGGGGAGCTGTTTTTT.

V is TRBV7-2 and J is TRBJ1-4; tentatively, D is TRBD1 (5 bases). The CDR3 covers 14 residues. Germline CDR1 and CDR2: SGHTA and FQGNSA. V dropped 1 base and J dropped 7 bases, with 10 bases sitting between them. CDR3 DNA: TGTGCCAGCAGCTTAGAGGGGCTAAGTGAAAAACTGTTTTTT. It is translated as CASSLEGLSEKLFF.

Only a few counts were recorded for this clone. This chain joins TRBV11-2 and TRBJ2-6; TRBD1 is a possible D gene (6 bases). Germline CDR1 and CDR2: SGHAT and FQNNGV. The CDR3 runs 17 residues. The V and J ends lost 7 bases and 2 bases respectively, with 18 bases between them. DNA of the CDR3: TGTGCCAGCACCTCGGGACACTTAAACGCTGGGGCCAACGTCCTGACTTTC. Encoded protein: CASTSGHLNAGANVLTF.

The chain carries TRBV4-1 and TRBJ2-5; perhaps TRBD1 as D (6 bases). V lost 4 bases and J lost 2, with 11 bases in between. Germline CDR1 and CDR2: MGHRA and YSYEKL. The CDR3 extends over 14 amino acids. For the CDR3, the DNA is TGCGCCAGCAGCCTCACAGGGTTACAAGAGACCCAGTACTTC. It is translated as CASSLTGLQETQYF.

This clone came up a few times. The chain carries TRBV9 and TRBJ2-2, with D unresolved. Trimming took 0 bases from V and 1 from J, leaving 4 bases between them. CDR3 length: 14 residues. Germline V gene lookup returns CDR1 SGDLS and CDR2 YYNGEE. CDR3 protein: CASSVDGNTGELFF. In nucleotides, the CDR3 is TGTGCCAGCAGCGTAGACGGGAACACCGGGGAGCTGTTTTTT.

This sequence joins TRBV7-9 and TRBJ2-4, with TRBD1 identical over 11 bases. This CDR3 contains 17 residues. V was clipped by 5 bases and J by 1 base; unmatched bases: 7. Germline CDR1 and CDR2: SEHNR and FQNEAQ (reference sequence). CDR3: CASSTGQGAVAKNIQYF. The DNA for the CDR3 is TGTGCCAGCAGCACCGGACAGGGGGCTGTGGCCAAAAACATTCAGTACTTC.

The chain joins TRBV7-9 to TRBJ1-6; D possibly corresponds to TRBD1 (6 bases). CDR3 length: 15 amino acids. The ends were cut back, 3 bases at V and 7 bases at J, with 13 bases in the middle. CDR1 SEHNR and CDR2 FQNEAQ come from the germline V gene (reference sequence). The CDR3 here is CASSLYWTENSPLHF. The CDR3 region has the DNA TGTGCCAGCAGCTTGTACTGGACAGAGAATTCACCCCTCCACTTT.

The chain has TRBV6-5 and TRBJ2-7; 7 nucleotides line up with TRBD1. Per the germline V gene, CDR1 is MNHEY and CDR2 is SVGAGI. The CDR3 is 13 residues long. The V and J ends lost 2 bases and 6 bases, in that order; junction bases with no gene match: 4. Here the CDR3 reads CASSYRGGREQYF. CDR3 nucleotide sequence: TGTGCCAGCAGTTACCGAGGGGGCCGCGAGCAGTACTTC.

The chain joins TRBV28 to TRBJ2-1; 16 positions match TRBD2. CDR3 size: 15 residues. J gave up 15 bases and V 6 bases, and 11 bases lay outside the gene matches. Germline V gene sequence: CDR1 MDHEN, CDR2 SYDVKM. CDR3 DNA sequence: TGTGCCAGCAGGGGTCCGGGACTAGCGGGGGGGTTGTGGTTCTTC. Its translation is CASRGPGLAGGLWFF. The full variable domain, in which reference TRBV28 and TRBJ2-1 provide the parts outside the CDR3, is DVKVTQSSRYLVKRTGEKVFLECVQDMDHENMFWYRQDPGLGLRLIYFSYDVKMKEKGDIPEGYSVSREKKERFSLILESASTNQTSMYLCASRGPGLAGGLWFFGPGTRLTVL.

This clone has just a few counts. The V and J genes are TRBV5-1 and TRBJ2-5; 9 positions agree with TRBD1. This CDR3 is 15 amino acids long. The V gene end was trimmed by 4 bases and the J gene end by 5 bases; junction bases not matched to a gene: 9. Germline V lookup: CDR1 SGHRS, CDR2 YFSETQ. The CDR3 DNA follows: TGCGCCAGCAGCCGACAGGGGACAGGGACGGAGACCCAGTACTTC. Residues: CASSRQGTGTETQYF.

This rearrangement joins TRBV18 to TRBJ2-5; a weak D match, TRBD2 (5 bases). V lost 3 bases to trimming and J lost 4 bases, with 9 bases between them. CDR1 is KGHSH, CDR2 LQKENI, per germline. The CDR3 totals 13 residues. The CDR3 DNA is TGTGCCAGCTCACCCGGGGTCGGAGAGACCCAGTACTTC. Its protein is CASSPGVGETQYF.

V is TRBV29-1 and J is TRBJ1-1; D is undetermined. Germline V gene lookup returns CDR1 SQVTM and CDR2 ANQGSEA. The CDR3 runs 10 residues. Trimming pared 7 bases from V and 6 bases from J, leaving 9 bases between. This chain's CDR3 is CSATGAEAFF. The CDR3 bases are TGCAGCGCTACCGGGGCTGAAGCTTTCTTT.

CDR3 residues: CAYWGGEQETQYF. Written as DNA, the CDR3 is TGTGCATATTGGGGGGGGGAACAAGAGACCCAGTACTTC. The chain has TRBV12-2 and TRBJ2-5; the DNA was not used to check the table's D call, TRBD2. TRBV12-2 counts as a pseudogene. The CDR3 has 13 residues.

This clone showed up just once. The chain links TRBV7-9 to TRBJ1-4; no clear D gene. Trimming took off 3 bases at V and 4 bases at J, with 15 bases between the two ends. Germline assignment: CDR1 SEHNR and CDR2 FQNEAQ (reference sequence). The length of the CDR3 is 16 residues. CDR3 DNA sequence: TGTGCCAGCAGCTTCGGCGGAGTGGGTCTTAATGAAAAACTGTTTTTT. The encoded protein is CASSFGGVGLNEKLFF.

V and J are TRBV9 and TRBJ2-3; TRBD2 agrees at 7 bases. CDR3 length: 16 residues. V trimming: 3 bases; J trimming: 4 bases; junction bases outside the gene matches: 11. The germline V gene has CDR1 SGDLS and CDR2 YYNGEE. CDR3 loop: CASSDSPGGDPDTQYF. In DNA, the CDR3 is TGTGCCAGCAGCGACTCCCCGGGGGGTGATCCAGATACGCAGTATTTT.

This chain links TRBV6-5 with TRBJ1-1; the D gene is possibly TRBD1 (5 bases). V lost 5 bases and J lost 1, with 8 bases in between. Germline values: CDR1 MNHEY, CDR2 SVGAGI. The CDR3 is 13 amino acids. CDR3 DNA: TGTGCCAGCAGTACTACAGGGAACACTGAAGCTTTCTTT. This codes for CASSTTGNTEAFF.

This chain joins TRBV7-9 and TRBJ2-1; no definite D call. The ends were cut back, 8 bases at V and 1 base at J, with 18 bases in the middle. The CDR3 has 16 amino acids. Germline V CDR1 and CDR2: SEHNR, FQNEAQ (reference sequence). This chain's CDR3 is CASSSPLAGSYNEQFF. The CDR3 DNA follows: TGTGCCAGCTCCTCGCCCCTGGCAGGTTCCTACAATGAGCAGTTCTTC. The full variable domain, with the rest looked up from reference TRBV7-9 and TRBJ2-1, is DTGVSQNPRHKITKRGQNVTFRCDPISEHNRLYWYRQTLGQGPEFLTYFQNEAQLEKSRLLSDRFSAERPKGSFSTLEIQRTEQGDSAMYLCASSSPLAGSYNEQFFGPGTRLTVL.

This sequence joins TRBV11-2 and TRBJ2-7; no definite D call. Germline loops: CDR1 SGHAT, CDR2 FQNNGV. V shed 1 base and J shed 7 bases, with 11 bases lying between them. This CDR3 comprises 13 residues. This CDR3 is CASSLGSPQEQYF. For the CDR3, the DNA is TGTGCCAGCAGCTTAGGGTCGCCCCAGGAGCAGTACTTC.

The chain links TRBV27 to TRBJ2-7; 7 nucleotides match TRBD1. Trimming took 6 bases from V and 4 from J; bases not matched to a gene: 12. Germline loops: CDR1 MNHEY, CDR2 SMNVEV (reference sequence). The CDR3 spans 15 residues. DNA of the CDR3: TGTGCCAGCAGGCAAGGACAGGCCGGCGGATACGAGCAGTACTTC. Its protein product is CASRQGQAGGYEQYF.

The gene calls are TRBV7-2 and TRBJ1-2; maybe TRBD1 (6 bases). The germline V gene has CDR1 SGHTA and CDR2 FQGNSA. V was trimmed by 5 bases and J by 7 bases, leaving 20 bases between them. The CDR3 is 15 residues long. Written as DNA, the CDR3 is TGTGCCAGCAGCCCCCGGACGGGGGGGGCGCGTGGCTACACCTTC. This encodes CASSPRTGGARGYTF.